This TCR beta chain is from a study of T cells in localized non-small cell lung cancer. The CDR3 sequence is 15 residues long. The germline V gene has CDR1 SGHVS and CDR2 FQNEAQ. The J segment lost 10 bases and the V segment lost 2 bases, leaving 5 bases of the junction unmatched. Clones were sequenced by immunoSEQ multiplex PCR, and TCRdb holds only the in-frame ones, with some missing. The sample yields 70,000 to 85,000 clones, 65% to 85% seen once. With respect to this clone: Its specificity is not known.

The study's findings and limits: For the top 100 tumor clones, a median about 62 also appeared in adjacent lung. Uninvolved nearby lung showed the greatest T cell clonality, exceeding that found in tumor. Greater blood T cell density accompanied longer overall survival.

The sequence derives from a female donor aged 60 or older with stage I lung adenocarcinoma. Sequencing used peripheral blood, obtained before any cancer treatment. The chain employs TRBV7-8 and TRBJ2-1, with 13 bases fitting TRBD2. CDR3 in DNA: TGTGCCAGCAGCTTATGGCAGACTAGCGGGGGGGAGCAGTTCTTC. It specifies CASSLWQTSGGEQFF.